This is a list of T cell receptor beta chains from one sample in a study of shared clonotypes between healthy human individuals. Only in-frame clones appear in the TCRdb table, and some are missing; sequencing was by immunoSEQ multiplex PCR. The sample has millions of clones; 95% are singletons. Sequenced: naive CD4+ T cells sorted from blood. The receptors were gathered from a man between 18 and 35 years old in good health. Both conserved end residues are part of each CDR3. The D gene is left open where the match is weak. Some rows mark clone size as missing; the rest say once, few, many or name a class of expanded clone.

>.|TRBJ1-2|TRBV5-1|.
CASSSTGDNYGYTF
TGCGCCAGCAGCTCCACAGGAGATAACTATGGCTACACCTTC
>.|TRBJ1-6|TRBV25-1|.
CASSEFRQGWNSPLHF
TGTGCCAGCAGTGAATTTAGGCAGGGCTGGAATTCACCCCTCCACTTT
>.|TRBJ1-2|TRBV28|.
CASTSNYGYTF
TGTGCCAGTACTTCCAACTATGGCTACACCTTC
>TRBD1|TRBJ2-2|TRBV29-1|.
CSVATLRQGNTGELFF
TGCAGCGTTGCAACCCTCCGACAGGGGAACACCGGGGAGCTGTTTTTT
>.|TRBJ2-1|TRBV5-5|.
CASSPGPEPYNEQFF
TGTGCCAGCAGCCCCGGCCCAGAACCCTACAATGAGCAGTTCTTC
>TRBD1|TRBJ1-1|TRBV9|.
CASSVEDRANTEAFF
TGTGCCAGCAGCGTAGAGGACAGGGCAAACACTGAAGCTTTCTTT
>.|TRBJ1-6|TRBV27|.
CASSFGPRSYNSPLHF
TGTGCCAGCAGTTTCGGGCCCCGCTCCTATAATTCACCCCTCCACTTT
>TRBD1|TRBJ2-3|TRBV9|.
CASSHDSTGGSTDTQYF
TGTGCCAGCAGCCACGATTCGACAGGGGGTAGCACAGATACGCAGTATTTT
>.|TRBJ1-5|TRBV5-8|.
CASSLGSGVGNQPQHF
TGTGCCAGCAGCTTGGGGTCAGGGGTTGGCAATCAGCCCCAGCATTTT
>.|TRBJ1-2|TRBV29-1|once
CSVEGEGGGYTF
TGCAGCGTTGAAGGGGAAGGGGGTGGCTACACCTTC
>.|TRBJ2-7|TRBV5-8|.
CASSRLRSSYEQYF
TGTGCCAGCAGCCGACTACGTAGCTCCTACGAGCAGTACTTC
>.|TRBJ2-3|TRBV6-6|.
CASSYFRQGTDTQYF
TGTGCCAGCAGTTACTTTAGACAGGGCACAGATACGCAGTATTTT
>TRBD1|TRBJ2-7|TRBV5-1|.
CASSLRTGGTFDF
TGCGCCAGCAGCCTTCGGACAGGGGGTACCTTCGACTTC
>.|TRBJ1-4|TRBV6-1|.
CASSPTATNEKLFF
TGTGCCAGCAGCCCGACAGCAACTAATGAAAAACTGTTTTTT
>.|TRBJ2-5|TRBV7-9|.
CASSFGYSQETQYF
TGTGCCAGCAGCTTCGGATACTCTCAAGAGACCCAGTACTTC
>.|TRBJ2-7|TRBV9|.
CASSPRGTSYEQYF
TGTGCCAGCAGCCCACGCGGGACCTCCTACGAGCAGTACTTC
>.|TRBJ2-2|TRBV5-1|.
CASRPLSSGELFF
TGCGCCAGTCGCCCCCTGTCGTCCGGGGAGCTGTTTTTT
>.|TRBJ2-1|TRBV20-1|.
CSAGWNEQFF
TGCAGTGCAGGGTGGAATGAGCAGTTCTTC
>.|TRBJ2-2|TRBV6-1|.
CASTTAGVDTGELFF
TGTGCCAGCACTACCGCAGGGGTGGACACCGGGGAGCTGTTTTTT
>.|TRBJ1-1|TRBV6-5|.
CASSLRVNTEAFF
TGTGCCAGCAGCCTACGAGTGAACACTGAAGCTTTCTTT
>TRBD1|TRBJ2-7|TRBV7-2|.
CASSRGGTGVYEQYF
TGTGCCAGCAGCCGTGGGGGGACAGGGGTCTACGAGCAGTACTTC
>.|TRBJ2-5|TRBV30|.
CAWSGDQPETQYF
TGTGCCTGGAGTGGGGACCAGCCGGAGACCCAGTACTTC
>.|TRBJ2-1|TRBV7-9|.
CASAVRQISYNEQFF
TGTGCCAGCGCGGTAAGACAGATCTCCTACAATGAGCAGTTCTTC
>.|TRBJ1-5|TRBV19|.
CASSIRGSQPQHF
TGTGCCAGTAGTATAAGGGGTAGCCAGCCCCAGCATTTT
>TRBD1|TRBJ2-5|TRBV2|.
CASRGRTGGQETQYF
TGTGCCAGCAGGGGGAGGACAGGGGGCCAAGAGACCCAGTACTTC
>.|TRBJ1-1|TRBV28|once
CASSLGGGNTEAFF
TGTGCCAGCAGTTTAGGGGGGGGGAACACTGAAGCTTTCTTT
>.|TRBJ2-2|TRBV14|once
CASSQSRPQNTGELFF
TGTGCCAGCAGCCAATCGCGGCCCCAGAACACCGGGGAGCTGTTTTTT
>.|TRBJ1-5|TRBV6-6|.
CASSYSTREVNQPQHF
TGTGCCAGCAGTTACTCGACCCGGGAGGTCAATCAGCCCCAGCATTTT
>.|TRBJ2-3|TRBV20-1|.
CSARRADTQYF
TGCAGTGCTAGACGGGCCGATACGCAGTATTTT
>TRBD1|TRBJ2-7|TRBV29-1|.
CSVSRQGDEQYF
TGCAGCGTTTCTCGACAGGGGGACGAGCAGTACTTC
>.|TRBJ2-1|TRBV2|.
CASSRQGNEQFF
TGTGCCAGCAGTAGGCAGGGGAATGAGCAGTTCTTC
>.|TRBJ1-6|TRBV11-2|.
CASSSRVSLKAYNSPLHF
TGTGCCAGCAGCTCGAGGGTCTCCCTAAAGGCCTATAATTCACCCCTCCACTTT
>.|TRBJ2-3|TRBV28|.
CASSLVGHEDTQYF
TGTGCCAGCAGTTTGGTGGGGCATGAAGATACGCAGTATTTT
>.|TRBJ1-2|TRBV18|.
CASSSGTDYGYTF
TGTGCCAGCTCATCCGGGACGGACTATGGCTACACCTTC
>.|TRBJ1-1|TRBV6-1|once
CASSEGDPPRNTEAFF
TGTGCCAGCAGTGAAGGCGACCCGCCCCGGAACACTGAAGCTTTCTTT
>TRBD1|TRBJ2-5|TRBV10-2|.
CASSEWYGTGDQETQYF
TGCGCCAGCAGTGAATGGTACGGGACAGGGGATCAAGAGACCCAGTACTTC
>.|TRBJ1-3|TRBV6-6|.
CASSYVGTSGNTIYF
TGTGCCAGCAGTTACGTAGGGACGTCGGGAAACACCATATATTTT
>.|TRBJ2-3|TRBV6-5|.
CATSSFDTDTQYF
TGTGCCACCTCCTCATTCGACACAGATACGCAGTATTTT
>.|TRBJ1-1|TRBV4-3|.
CASSLELGMNTEAFF
TGCGCCAGCAGCCTCGAGTTGGGAATGAACACTGAAGCTTTCTTT
>.|TRBJ2-7|TRBV6-6|.
CASSYHRRGYEQYF
TGTGCCAGCAGTTACCACCGACGGGGCTACGAGCAGTACTTC
>TRBD2|TRBJ2-5|TRBV10-3|.
CAISTTSASSHMYF
TGTGCCATCAGTACGACTAGCGCCTCAAGTCACATGTACTTC
>.|TRBJ1-5|TRBV28|.
CASSLEWDRKGSISNQPQHF
TGTGCCAGCAGTTTGGAGTGGGACCGGAAGGGTAGTATTAGCAATCAGCCCCAGCATTTT
>TRBD2|TRBJ2-1|TRBV10-1|.
CASGGLAGGEQFF
TGCGCCAGCGGGGGACTAGCGGGAGGCGAGCAGTTCTTC
>TRBD1|TRBJ2-3|TRBV5-1|.
CASSLRDRDTQYF
TGCGCCAGCAGCTTACGGGACAGAGATACGCAGTATTTT
>TRBD2|TRBJ2-5|TRBV30|.
CAWSTGGLETQYF
TGTGCCTGGAGTACGGGGGGTCTCGAGACCCAGTACTTC
>.|TRBJ1-1|TRBV10-3|once
CAISELGDTEAFF
TGTGCCATCAGTGAATTGGGGGACACTGAAGCTTTCTTT
>.|TRBJ1-5|TRBV6-6|.
CASSYRGGNQPQHF
TGTGCCAGCAGTTACCGAGGGGGCAATCAGCCCCAGCATTTT
>TRBD1|TRBJ1-1|TRBV7-9|many
CASSLQQGSAEAFF
TGTGCCAGCAGCCTACAACAGGGGAGCGCTGAAGCTTTCTTT
>.|TRBJ1-4|TRBV7-9|.
CASSSQGWEEKLFF
TGTGCCAGCAGCTCCCAGGGATGGGAAGAAAAACTGTTTTTT
>TRBD2|TRBJ2-1|TRBV10-1|.
CASRESRKLAGGPSSYNEQFF
TGCGCCAGCAGAGAATCCAGGAAGCTAGCGGGAGGTCCGAGCTCCTACAATGAGCAGTTCTTC
>.|TRBJ1-1|TRBV2|.
CASSDDSLGNTEAFF
TGTGCCAGCAGTGACGACAGTTTGGGGAACACTGAAGCTTTCTTT
>TRBD1|TRBJ1-5|TRBV27|once
CASSAAGGAYQPQHF
TGTGCCAGCAGTGCGGCAGGGGGCGCGTATCAGCCCCAGCATTTT
>.|TRBJ2-2|TRBV5-1|.
CASSPGGPTGELFF
TGCGCCAGCAGCCCTGGGGGGCCCACCGGGGAGCTGTTTTTT
>TRBD1|TRBJ2-7|TRBV6-1|.
CASRRTGTYEQYF
TGTGCCAGCAGAAGGACAGGGACCTACGAGCAGTACTTC
>.|TRBJ1-6|TRBV25-1|.
CASIDGSSYNSPLHF
TGTGCCAGCATCGACGGGAGCTCCTATAATTCACCCCTCCACTTT
>.|TRBJ2-7|TRBV30|once
CAWGGHYEQYF
TGTGCCTGGGGTGGACACTACGAGCAGTACTTC
>.|TRBJ2-7|TRBV2|.
CASSEEGFRGEQYF
TGTGCCAGCAGTGAAGAGGGCTTCCGCGGGGAGCAGTACTTC
>.|TRBJ2-5|TRBV5-1|.
CASSLGGDETQYF
TGCGCCAGCAGCTTGGGGGGTGACGAGACCCAGTACTTC
>.|TRBJ1-4|TRBV11-2|.
CASSLVDGWVEKLFF
TGTGCCAGCAGCTTAGTGGACGGATGGGTTGAAAAACTGTTTTTT
>.|TRBJ1-5|TRBV5-1|.
CASSPDSSNSNQPQHF
TGCGCCAGCAGCCCGGATTCTAGTAATAGCAATCAGCCCCAGCATTTT